The 30 T cell receptor beta chains below all came from one sample that was sequenced in a study of blood T cell repertoires in COVID-19. The method was immunoSEQ multiplex PCR; TCRdb's version includes in-frame clones alone and lacks a portion of them. There are about 230,000 clones in the sample; approximately 84% occur only once, and around 10% lies in the top ten. Input material: peripheral blood. These receptors originate from a man aged 45-65 years with COVID-19, enrolled during active disease.

V is TRBV6-5 and J is TRBJ1-5; 9 nucleotides agree with TRBD1. Germline CDR1 reads MNHEY; CDR2 reads SVGAGI. CDR3 length: 15 residues. V was pared by 6 bases and J by 3 bases, with 6 bases of the junction left unmatched. The CDR3 loop reads CASRKQGADNQPQHF. In DNA, the CDR3 is TGTGCCAGCAGGAAACAGGGGGCTGACAATCAGCCCCAGCATTTT.

As DNA, the CDR3 is TGCGCCAGCAGTTCCGGACTAGCGGGGACAGATACGCAGTATTTT. The encoded protein is CASSSGLAGTDTQYF. The gene calls are TRBV5-1 and TRBJ2-3, with TRBD2 matching 12 bases. The length of the CDR3 is 15 residues. With 5 bases clipped from V and 3 bases from J, the junction kept 4 bases outside the gene matches. Germline V gene lookup returns CDR1 SGHRS and CDR2 YFSETQ.

The V call is TRBV7-9, the J call TRBJ2-7; 9 bases agree with TRBD2. In germline, CDR1 is SEHNR, CDR2 FQNEAQ (reference sequence). V lost 5 bases, J lost 5 bases, and 10 bases stayed unmatched. The CDR3 runs to 15 residues. The DNA of the CDR3 is TGTGCCAGCAGCCCAGGAGGCGGGAGGGGAGACGAGCAGTACTTC. This translates into CASSPGGGRGDEQYF.

The rearrangement uses TRBV29-1 and TRBJ2-2; 9 bases align to TRBD1. J was trimmed by 6 bases and V by 0 bases; bases with no gene match: 8. Per the germline V gene, CDR1 is SQVTM and CDR2 is ANQGSEA. This CDR3 has 16 residues. The CDR3 spells CSVEDGRQGGAGELFF. In DNA, the CDR3 is TGCAGCGTTGAAGACGGGAGACAGGGGGGAGCCGGGGAGCTGTTTTTT.

V and J are TRBV6-2 or TRBV6-3 and TRBJ1-5; D is ambiguous. The CDR3 contains 16 residues. Trimming shortened V by 6 bases and J by 6 bases, and 21 bases separated the two germline ends. CDR1 and CDR2 (germline): MNHEY, SVGEGT. CDR3 region: CASSPFLQALSQPQHF. DNA for the CDR3: TGTGCCAGCAGCCCTTTCTTGCAGGCGCTGAGTCAGCCCCAGCATTTT.

V gene TRBV11-2 combines with J gene TRBJ1-5; D not certain. CDR3 size: 14 residues. CDR1 is SGHAT, CDR2 FQNNGV, per germline. Trimming stripped 1 base from V and 3 bases from J, with 7 bases between. The CDR3 reads CASSLGQPNQPQHF. As DNA, the CDR3 is TGTGCCAGCAGCTTAGGGCAACCCAATCAGCCCCAGCATTTT.

The chain combines TRBV3-1 (or the pseudogene TRBV3-2) with TRBJ1-2, with 7 bases matching TRBD1. The CDR3 has 15 amino acids. After removal of 4 bases from V and 5 bases from J, the junction contained 10 bases not matched to a gene. Germline CDR1 reads LGHDT; CDR2 reads YNNKEL (reference sequence). The DNA of the CDR3 is TGTGCCAGCAGCCCCCTAGGGACAGCCGAGTATGGCTACACCTTC. Encoded protein: CASSPLGTAEYGYTF.

A single count supports this clone. The chain links TRBV28 to TRBJ2-7; TRBD2 matches 13 bases. The CDR3 length is 15 residues. V shed 6 bases and J 5 bases; nucleotides not matched to a gene: 7. Germline V CDR1 and CDR2: MDHEN, SYDVKM. DNA of the CDR3: TGTGCCAGCAGCACCTCCGGGACTAGCGGGGACGAGCAGTACTTC. This encodes CASSTSGTSGDEQYF.

The gene calls are TRBV11-2 and TRBJ2-5; 7 nucleotides match TRBD1. CDR1 and CDR2 from the germline V gene are SGHAT and FQNNGV. The CDR3 is 13 amino acids. V dropped 2 bases and J dropped 6; count of bases not matched to a gene: 3. The CDR3 is CASSLRQGQTQYF. The CDR3 DNA follows: TGTGCCAGCAGCTTACGACAGGGACAGACCCAGTACTTC.

This clone was seen a single time. The rearrangement uses TRBV6-5 and TRBJ2-2; possible D gene TRBD2, 6 bases. The CDR3 is 16 amino acids. V was clipped by 4 bases and J by 6 bases, with 18 bases between them. Germline V lookup: CDR1 MNHEY, CDR2 SVGAGI. The CDR3 reads CASSSLMGGSPGELFF. The DNA of the CDR3 is TGTGCCAGCAGTTCTTTAATGGGGGGAAGTCCCGGGGAGCTGTTTTTT.

The chain couples TRBV3-1 (or the pseudogene TRBV3-2) to TRBJ2-4; 8 bases map to TRBD2. The J segment lost 0 bases and the V segment lost 1 base, leaving 8 bases of the junction unmatched. Germline lookup yields CDR1 LGHDT and CDR2 YNNKEL (reference sequence). CDR3 length: 18 residues. CDR3 sequence reads: CASSQGFTSGLAKNIQYF. For the CDR3, the DNA is TGTGCCAGCAGCCAAGGATTCACTAGCGGATTAGCCAAAAACATTCAGTACTTC.

The chain couples TRBV6-5 to TRBJ2-7, with D maybe TRBD1 (5 bases). Germline values: CDR1 MNHEY, CDR2 SVGAGI. The V gene lost 4 bases and the J gene lost 1 base, with 8 bases spanning the gap. This CDR3 spans 13 amino acids. The CDR3 loop reads CASSWAGSYEQYF. For the CDR3, the DNA is TGTGCCAGCAGTTGGGCAGGGTCCTACGAGCAGTACTTC.

J is TRBJ1-2 and V is TRBV28, with 8 bases matching TRBD1. Trimming removed 4 bases from V and 4 bases from J; junction bases left unmatched: 5. This CDR3 comprises 14 residues. Per germline, CDR1 MDHEN and CDR2 SYDVKM. CDR3 bases: TGTGCCAGCAGTTCCCGGACAGGGTTCTATGGCTACACCTTC. It encodes CASSSRTGFYGYTF.

The chain couples TRBV4-2 to TRBJ2-1; tentatively, D is TRBD2 (6 bases). CDR1 is LGHNA, CDR2 YNFKEQ, per germline. Trimming removed 0 bases at V and 12 bases at J, with 12 bases between. This CDR3 contains 13 residues. The CDR3 DNA sequence: TGTGCCAGCAGCCAAGATCGGGAGAAGGGGCAGTTCTTC. Its translation: CASSQDREKGQFF.

The rearrangement joins TRBV11-2 to TRBJ2-3; the D is unclear. The CDR3 extends over 13 amino acids. Trimming removed 6 bases at V and 0 bases at J, with 7 bases between. Germline loops: CDR1 SGHAT, CDR2 FQNNGV. CDR3 region: CASRSLSTDTQYF. In nucleotides, the CDR3 is TGTGCCAGCAGGAGCCTCAGCACAGATACGCAGTATTTT. The full variable domain, completed using reference TRBV11-2 and TRBJ2-3, is EAGVAQSPRYKIIEKRQSVAFWCNPISGHATLYWYQQILGQGPKLLIQFQNNGVVDDSQLPKDRFSAERLKGVDSTLKIQPAKLEDSAVYLCASRSLSTDTQYFGPGTRLTVL.

V is TRBV29-1 and J is TRBJ1-2; D may be TRBD1 (6 bases). This CDR3 contains 15 residues. Germline CDR1 reads SQVTM; CDR2 reads ANQGSEA. V lost 4 bases to trimming and J lost 5 bases, with 20 bases between them. CDR3 sequence: CSVGSLMRTDYGYTF. For the CDR3, the DNA is TGCAGCGTTGGATCCCTGATGCGGACAGATTATGGCTACACCTTC.

The J gene is TRBJ1-1, the V gene TRBV5-1, with D perhaps TRBD1 (5 bases). This CDR3 has 15 amino acids. The V end was cut by 4 bases, the J end by 4 bases, with 17 bases between. The germline gives CDR1 SGHRS, CDR2 YFSETQ. The CDR3 bases are TGCGCCAGCAGCCGGACGGGCATAAGGGGCACTGAAGCTTTCTTT. Its translation: CASSRTGIRGTEAFF.

This clone has just one count. This rearrangement joins TRBV7-2 to TRBJ1-6, with TRBD1 as a possible D gene (6 bases). CDR1 SGHTA and CDR2 FQGNSA come from the germline V gene. Between the trimmed V and J ends, which lost 1 base and 2 bases, there was a span of 12 bases. The CDR3 loop spans 17 amino acids. The DNA for the CDR3 is TGTGCCAGCAGCTTAGGGGGGGGCAGGGCCTATAATTCACCCCTCCACTTT. Translating gives CASSLGGGRAYNSPLHF.

The chain carries TRBV7-6 and TRBJ2-2, with 8 bases identical to TRBD2. Germline V gene lookup returns CDR1 SGHVS and CDR2 FNYEAQ. This CDR3 is 16 amino acids long. The ends lost 1 base at V and 3 bases at J; junction bases unmatched: 4. CDR3 amino acids: CASSLDVAGYTGELFF. The CDR3 bases are TGTGCCAGCAGCTTAGATGTAGCGGGGTACACCGGGGAGCTGTTTTTT.

This clone was seen a handful of times. The genes are TRBV5-4 and TRBJ2-3; TRBD2 matches at 9 bases. The CDR3 consists of 15 residues. V was clipped by 2 bases and J by 1 base; unmatched bases: 2. Germline V gives CDR1 SGHNT, CDR2 YYREEE (reference sequence). The CDR3 DNA follows: TGTGCCAGCAGCTTACGGACTAGCGGCACAGATACGCAGTATTTT. Its translation is CASSLRTSGTDTQYF.

The chain is built from TRBV18 and TRBJ1-5, with 8 bases fitting TRBD1. The germline CDR1 and CDR2 sequences are KGHSH and LQKENI. V lost 4 bases to trimming and J lost 4 bases; unmatched junction nucleotides: 3. This CDR3 has 14 amino acids. The CDR3: CASSQGQGNQPQHF. The CDR3 DNA reads as TGTGCCAGCTCACAAGGACAGGGAAATCAGCCCCAGCATTTT.

Only one count was recorded for this clone. J is TRBJ2-7 and V is TRBV4-1, with 11 nucleotides matching TRBD2. Looked up from germline, CDR1 is MGHRA and CDR2 is YSYEKL. V trimming: 3 bases; J trimming: 5 bases; junction bases outside the gene matches: 3. The CDR3 runs 14 residues. The DNA for the CDR3 is TGCGCCAGCAGCCATTTGACTAGCGGGGACGAGCAGTACTTC. Amino acids: CASSHLTSGDEQYF.

The V gene is TRBV6-2 or TRBV6-3, the J gene TRBJ2-1; the match to TRBD1 covers 7 bases. In germline, CDR1 is MNHEY, CDR2 SVGEGT. The CDR3 has 13 residues. J gave up 9 bases and V 2 bases, and 4 bases lay outside the gene matches. CDR3 coding DNA: TGTGCCAGCAGTTACAGGGGGCCCGGTGAGCAGTTCTTC. Translating it yields CASSYRGPGEQFF.

This clone has a single count. This sequence joins TRBV7-2 and TRBJ1-1; 8 nucleotides agree with TRBD1. The germline V gene has CDR1 SGHTA and CDR2 FQGNSA. The J segment lost 3 bases and the V segment lost 5 bases, leaving 8 bases of the junction unmatched. The length of the CDR3 is 15 residues. CDR3 DNA sequence: TGTGCCAGCAGCAACCCGGACAGGGCGGACACTGAAGCTTTCTTT. Protein product: CASSNPDRADTEAFF.

This rearrangement joins TRBV19 to TRBJ2-1; 7 nucleotides line up with TRBD2. V lost 6 bases to trimming and J lost 0 bases; unmatched junction nucleotides: 5. CDR1 LNHDA and CDR2 SQIVND come from the germline V gene (reference sequence). This CDR3 is 15 amino acids long. Here the CDR3 DNA reads TGTGCCAGTAGCACATCTAGCGGCTCCTACAATGAGCAGTTCTTC. Translating gives CASSTSSGSYNEQFF. The full variable domain, rest sourced from reference TRBV19 and TRBJ2-1, is DGGITQSPKYLFRKEGQNVTLSCEQNLNHDAMYWYRQDPGQGLRLIYYSQIVNDFQKGDIAEGYSVSREKKESFPLTVTSAQKNPTAFYLCASSTSSGSYNEQFFGPGTRLTVL.

The rearrangement joins TRBV15 to TRBJ1-3; D is perhaps TRBD1 (6 bases). The CDR3 totals 15 residues. The V and J ends lost 2 bases and 4 bases respectively, with 12 bases between them. Germline V lookup: CDR1 LNHNV, CDR2 YYDKDF (reference sequence). The DNA for the CDR3 is TGTGCCACCAGCAGAAGCAGGGGAATCGGAAACACCATATATTTT. Its translation: CATSRSRGIGNTIYF.

This clone was recorded a few times. V is TRBV12-3 or TRBV12-4 and J is TRBJ2-7; unclear D gene. The CDR3 totals 12 residues. Trimming removed 2 bases at V and 3 bases at J, with 5 bases between. The CDR3: CASSLMYYEQYF. CDR3 nucleotide sequence: TGTGCCAGCAGTTTAATGTACTACGAGCAGTACTTC.

The chain is built from TRBV28 and TRBJ1-5, with 11 bases fitting TRBD1. CDR1 MDHEN and CDR2 SYDVKM come from the germline V gene. After removal of 6 bases from V and 0 bases from J, the junction contained 1 base not matched to a gene. The length of the CDR3 is 15 residues. In DNA, the CDR3 is TGTGCCAGCAGGGACAGGGGGCGTAGCAATCAGCCCCAGCATTTT. It is translated as CASRDRGRSNQPQHF. Variable domain in full (rest from reference TRBV28 and TRBJ1-5): DVKVTQSSRYLVKRTGEKVFLECVQDMDHENMFWYRQDPGLGLRLIYFSYDVKMKEKGDIPEGYSVSREKKERFSLILESASTNQTSMYLCASRDRGRSNQPQHFGDGTRLSIL.

In the case of this clone: Mismatch with germline at one junction end may stem from a read error. The genes are TRBV6-5 and TRBJ1-5; tentatively, D is TRBD1 (5 bases). The CDR3 length is 14 residues. Germline lookup yields CDR1 MNHEY and CDR2 SVGAGI. CDR3 bases: TGTGCCAGCAGTTATGGGCAGGGCAATCAGCCCCGGCATTTT. This sequence encodes CASSYGQGNQPRHF.

The chain combines TRBV7-9 with TRBJ1-2; 10 positions match TRBD1. Losses at the gene ends were 5 bases for V and 6 bases for J; bases not matched to a gene: 3. Germline V CDR1 and CDR2: SEHNR, FQNEAQ (reference sequence). This CDR3 has 13 residues. The CDR3 region is CASSETGGNGYTF. Written as DNA, the CDR3 is TGTGCCAGCAGCGAGACAGGGGGCAATGGCTACACCTTC.